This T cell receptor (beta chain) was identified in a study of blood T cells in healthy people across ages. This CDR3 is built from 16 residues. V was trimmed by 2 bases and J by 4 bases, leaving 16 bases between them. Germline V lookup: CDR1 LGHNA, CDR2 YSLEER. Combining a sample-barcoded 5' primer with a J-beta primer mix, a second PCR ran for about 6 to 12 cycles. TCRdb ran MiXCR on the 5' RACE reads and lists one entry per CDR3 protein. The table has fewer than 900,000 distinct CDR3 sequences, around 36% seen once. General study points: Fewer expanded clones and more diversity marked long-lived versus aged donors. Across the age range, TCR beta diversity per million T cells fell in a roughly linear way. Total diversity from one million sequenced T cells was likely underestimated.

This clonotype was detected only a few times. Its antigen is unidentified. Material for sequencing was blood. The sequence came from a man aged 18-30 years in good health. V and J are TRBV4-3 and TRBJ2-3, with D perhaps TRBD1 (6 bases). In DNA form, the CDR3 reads TGCGCCAGCAGCCAAAACGGACCGGGACATCCAGATACGCAGTATTTT. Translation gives CASSQNGPGHPDTQYF.